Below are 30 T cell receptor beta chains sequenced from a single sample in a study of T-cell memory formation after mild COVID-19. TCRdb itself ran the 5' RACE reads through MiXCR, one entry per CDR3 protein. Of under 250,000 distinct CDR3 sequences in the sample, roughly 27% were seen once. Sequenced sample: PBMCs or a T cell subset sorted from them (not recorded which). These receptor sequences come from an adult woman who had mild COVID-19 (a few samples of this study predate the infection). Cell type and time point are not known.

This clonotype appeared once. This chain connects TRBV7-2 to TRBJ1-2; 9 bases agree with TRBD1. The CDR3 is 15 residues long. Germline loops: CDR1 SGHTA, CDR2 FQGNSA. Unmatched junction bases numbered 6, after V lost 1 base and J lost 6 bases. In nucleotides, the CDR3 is TGTGCCAGCAGCTTAGGTGGACAGGGGACTCATGGCTACACCTTC. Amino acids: CASSLGGQGTHGYTF.

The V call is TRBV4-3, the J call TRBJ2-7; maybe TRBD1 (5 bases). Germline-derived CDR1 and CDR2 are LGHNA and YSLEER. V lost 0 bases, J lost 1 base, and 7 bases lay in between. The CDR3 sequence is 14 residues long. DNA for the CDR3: TGCGCCAGCAGCCAAGACAGGGTTTCCTACGAGCAGTACTTC. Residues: CASSQDRVSYEQYF.

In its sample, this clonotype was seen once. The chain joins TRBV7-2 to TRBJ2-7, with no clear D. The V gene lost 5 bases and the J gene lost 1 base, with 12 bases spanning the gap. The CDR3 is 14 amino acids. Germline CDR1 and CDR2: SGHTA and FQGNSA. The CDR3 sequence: CASSRSSKSYEQYF. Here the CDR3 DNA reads TGTGCCAGCAGCCGTAGTAGCAAATCCTACGAGCAGTACTTC.

CDR3: CASGDVAPGYF. As DNA, the CDR3 is TGTGCCAGCGGGGACGTGGCCCCCGGGTATTTT. The rearrangement uses TRBV6-2 or TRBV6-3 and TRBJ2-3; TRBD1 or TRBD2 may be the D gene (5 bases each). Germline V lookup: CDR1 MNHEY, CDR2 SVGEGT. V was shortened by 8 bases and J by 14 bases, with 17 bases between the two germline ends. CDR3 length: 11 amino acids.

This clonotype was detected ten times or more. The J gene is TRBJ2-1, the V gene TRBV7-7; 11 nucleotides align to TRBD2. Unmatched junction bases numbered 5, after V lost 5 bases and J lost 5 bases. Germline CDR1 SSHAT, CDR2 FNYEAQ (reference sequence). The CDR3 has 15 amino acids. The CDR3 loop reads CASSPLSGGDNEQFF. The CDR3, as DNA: TGTGCCAGCAGCCCCCTTAGCGGGGGGGACAATGAGCAGTTCTTC. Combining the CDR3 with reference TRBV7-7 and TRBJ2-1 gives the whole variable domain GAGVSQSPRYKVTKRGQDVTLRCDPISSHATLYWYQQALGQGPEFLTYFNYEAQPDKSGLPSDRFSAERPEGSISTLTIQRTEQRDSAMYRCASSPLSGGDNEQFFGPGTRLTVL.

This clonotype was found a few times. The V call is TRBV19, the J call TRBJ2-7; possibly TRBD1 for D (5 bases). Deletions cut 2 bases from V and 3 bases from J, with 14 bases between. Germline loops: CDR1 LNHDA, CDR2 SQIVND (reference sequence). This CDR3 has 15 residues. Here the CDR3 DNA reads TGTGCCAGTAGTATATTCCCCAGGGTAGTCTACGAGCAGTACTTC. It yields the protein CASSIFPRVVYEQYF.

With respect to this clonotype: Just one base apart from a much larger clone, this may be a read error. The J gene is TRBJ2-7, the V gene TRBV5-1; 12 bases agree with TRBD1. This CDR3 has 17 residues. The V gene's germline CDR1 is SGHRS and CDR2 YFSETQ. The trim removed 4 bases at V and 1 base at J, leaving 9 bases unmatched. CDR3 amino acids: CASSRPGTGGWSYEQYF. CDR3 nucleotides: TGCGCCAGCAGCCGTCCCGGGACAGGGGGCTGGTCCTACGAGCAGTACTTC.

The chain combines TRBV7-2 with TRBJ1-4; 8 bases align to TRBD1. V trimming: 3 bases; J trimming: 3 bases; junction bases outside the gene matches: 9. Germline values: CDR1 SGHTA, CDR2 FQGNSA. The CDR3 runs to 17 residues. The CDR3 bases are TGTGCCAGCAGCTTGCGGCAGGGGGCTTCGGCTAATGAAAAACTGTTTTTT. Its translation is CASSLRQGASANEKLFF.

The CDR3 DNA reads as TGTGCCTGGAGTTCCGGGACAGGGGTTGGCGAGCAGTACTTC. Its protein is CAWSSGTGVGEQYF. The rearrangement joins TRBV30 to TRBJ2-7; 10 nucleotides agree with TRBD1. Germline lookup yields CDR1 GTSNPN and CDR2 SVGIG (reference sequence). V shed 2 bases and J 6 bases; nucleotides not matched to a gene: 7. CDR3 size: 14 residues.

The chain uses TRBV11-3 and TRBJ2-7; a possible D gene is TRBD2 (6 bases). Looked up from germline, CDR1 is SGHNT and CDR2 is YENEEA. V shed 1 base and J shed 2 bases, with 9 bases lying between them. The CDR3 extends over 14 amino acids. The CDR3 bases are TGTGCCAGCAGCTTAGGGAGGGCGCCCTACGAGCAGTACTTC. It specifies CASSLGRAPYEQYF. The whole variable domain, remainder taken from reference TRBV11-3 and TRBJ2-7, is EAGVVQSPRYKIIEKKQPVAFWCNPISGHNTLYWYLQNLGQGPELLIRYENEEAVDDSQLPKDRFSAERLKGVDSTLKIQPAELGDSAVYLCASSLGRAPYEQYFGPGTRLTVT.

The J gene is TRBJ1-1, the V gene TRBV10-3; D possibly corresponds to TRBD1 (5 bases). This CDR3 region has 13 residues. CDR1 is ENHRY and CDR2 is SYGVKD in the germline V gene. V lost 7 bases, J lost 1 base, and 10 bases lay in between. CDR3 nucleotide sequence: TGTGCCATCACCCCGACAGAGAACACTGAAGCTTTCTTT. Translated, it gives CAITPTENTEAFF.

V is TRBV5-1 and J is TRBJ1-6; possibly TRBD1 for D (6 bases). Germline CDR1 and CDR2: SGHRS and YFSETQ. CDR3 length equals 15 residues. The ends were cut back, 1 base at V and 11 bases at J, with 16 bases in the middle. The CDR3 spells CASSLSAGEDPPLHF. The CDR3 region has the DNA TGCGCCAGCAGCTTGTCTGCAGGGGAGGATCCACCCCTCCACTTT.

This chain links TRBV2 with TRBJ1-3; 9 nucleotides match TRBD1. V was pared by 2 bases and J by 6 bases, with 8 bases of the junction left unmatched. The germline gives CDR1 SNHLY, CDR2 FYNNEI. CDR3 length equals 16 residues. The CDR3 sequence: CASSEFGTGRINTIYF. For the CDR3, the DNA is TGTGCCAGCAGTGAATTTGGGACAGGGAGAATAAACACCATATATTTT.

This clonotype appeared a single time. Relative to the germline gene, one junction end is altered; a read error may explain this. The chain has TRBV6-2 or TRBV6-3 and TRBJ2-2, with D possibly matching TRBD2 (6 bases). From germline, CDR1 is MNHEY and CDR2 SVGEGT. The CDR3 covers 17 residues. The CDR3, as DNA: TGTGCCAGCAGCCCCGCGGGGTGGCGGCTGAACACAGGGGAGCTGTTTTTT. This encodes CASSPAGWRLNTGELFF.

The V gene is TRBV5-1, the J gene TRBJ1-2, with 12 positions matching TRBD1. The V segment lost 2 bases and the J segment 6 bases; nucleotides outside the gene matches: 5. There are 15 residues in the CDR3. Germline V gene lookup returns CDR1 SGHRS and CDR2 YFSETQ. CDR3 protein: CASSFGTGGADGYTF. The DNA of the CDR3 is TGCGCCAGCAGCTTCGGGACAGGGGGCGCGGATGGCTACACCTTC. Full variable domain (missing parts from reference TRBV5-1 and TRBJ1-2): KAGVTQTPRYLIKTRGQQVTLSCSPISGHRSVSWYQQTPGQGLQFLFEYFSETQRNKGNFPGRFSGRQFSNSRSEMNVSTLELGDSALYLCASSFGTGGADGYTFGSGTRLTVV.

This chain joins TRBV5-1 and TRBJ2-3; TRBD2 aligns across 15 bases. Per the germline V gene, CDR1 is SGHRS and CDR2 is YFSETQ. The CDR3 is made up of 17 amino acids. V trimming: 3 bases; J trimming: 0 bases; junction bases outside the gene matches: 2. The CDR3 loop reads CASSSGLAGGSTDTQYF. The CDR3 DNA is TGCGCCAGCAGCTCCGGACTAGCGGGGGGGAGCACAGATACGCAGTATTTT.

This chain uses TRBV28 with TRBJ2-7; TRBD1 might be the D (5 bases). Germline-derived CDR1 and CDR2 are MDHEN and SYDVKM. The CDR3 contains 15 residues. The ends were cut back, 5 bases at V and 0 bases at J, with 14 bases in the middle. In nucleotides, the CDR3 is TGTGCCAGCAGTCCTCCCCAGGGATCCTCCTACGAGCAGTACTTC. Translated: CASSPPQGSSYEQYF.

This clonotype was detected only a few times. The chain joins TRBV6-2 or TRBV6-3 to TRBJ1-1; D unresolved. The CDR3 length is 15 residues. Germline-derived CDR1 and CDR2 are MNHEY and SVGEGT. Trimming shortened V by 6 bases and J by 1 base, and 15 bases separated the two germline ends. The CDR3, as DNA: TGTGCCAGCAGCCCAATCGTCACAGAGAACACTGAAGCTTTCTTT. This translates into CASSPIVTENTEAFF.

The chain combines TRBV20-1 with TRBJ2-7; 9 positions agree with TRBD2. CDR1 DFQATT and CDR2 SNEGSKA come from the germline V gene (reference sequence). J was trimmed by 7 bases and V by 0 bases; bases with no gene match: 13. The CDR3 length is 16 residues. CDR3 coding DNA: TGCAGTGCTAGAGATGTGTTGCGGGAGGGCGGCGCGGAGCAGTACTTC. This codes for CSARDVLREGGAEQYF.

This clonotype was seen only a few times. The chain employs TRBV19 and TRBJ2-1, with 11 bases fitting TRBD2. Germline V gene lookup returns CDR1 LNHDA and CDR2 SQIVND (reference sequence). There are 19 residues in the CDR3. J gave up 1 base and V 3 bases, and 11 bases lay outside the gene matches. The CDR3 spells CASSILASGRIRSYNEQFF. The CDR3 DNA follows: TGTGCCAGTAGTATCTTGGCTAGCGGGAGGATAAGGTCCTACAATGAGCAGTTCTTC.

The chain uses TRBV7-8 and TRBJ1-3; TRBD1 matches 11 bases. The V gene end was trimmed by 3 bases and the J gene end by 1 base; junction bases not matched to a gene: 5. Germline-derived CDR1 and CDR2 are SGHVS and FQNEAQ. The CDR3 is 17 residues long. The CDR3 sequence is CASSFHGQGASGNTIYF. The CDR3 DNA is TGTGCCAGCAGCTTTCACGGACAGGGGGCTTCTGGAAACACCATATATTTT.

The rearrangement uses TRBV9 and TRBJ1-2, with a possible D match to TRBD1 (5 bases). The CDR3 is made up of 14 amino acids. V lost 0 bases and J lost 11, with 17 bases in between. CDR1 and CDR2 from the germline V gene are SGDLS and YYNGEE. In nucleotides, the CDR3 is TGTGCCAGCAGCGTAGAAGGGACGGGGGAAGTATACACCTTC. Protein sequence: CASSVEGTGEVYTF.

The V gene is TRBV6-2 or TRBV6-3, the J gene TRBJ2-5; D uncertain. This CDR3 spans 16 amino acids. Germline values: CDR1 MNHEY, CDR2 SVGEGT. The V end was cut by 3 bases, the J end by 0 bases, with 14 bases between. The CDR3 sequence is CASSYPRGGHQETQYF. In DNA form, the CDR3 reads TGTGCCAGCAGTTATCCCCGTGGCGGACACCAAGAGACCCAGTACTTC.

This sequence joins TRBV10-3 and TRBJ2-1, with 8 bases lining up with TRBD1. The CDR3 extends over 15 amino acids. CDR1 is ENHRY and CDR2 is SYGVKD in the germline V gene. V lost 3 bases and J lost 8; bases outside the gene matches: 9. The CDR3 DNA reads TGTGCCATCAGTGACTGGGAAACAGGGGGTCATGAGCAGTTCTTC. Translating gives CAISDWETGGHEQFF.

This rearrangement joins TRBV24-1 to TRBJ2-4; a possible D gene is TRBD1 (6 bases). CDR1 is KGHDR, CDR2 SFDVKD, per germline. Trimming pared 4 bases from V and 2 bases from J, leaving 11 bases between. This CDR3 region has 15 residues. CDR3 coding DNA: TGTGCCACCAGTGAGCAGGGGATATCCAAAAACATTCAGTACTTC. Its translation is CATSEQGISKNIQYF.

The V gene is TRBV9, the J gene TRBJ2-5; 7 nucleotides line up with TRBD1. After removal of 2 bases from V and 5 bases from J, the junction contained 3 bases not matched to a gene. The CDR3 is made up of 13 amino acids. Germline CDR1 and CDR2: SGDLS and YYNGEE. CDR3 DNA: TGTGCCAGCAGCGTCGACAGGGAGGAGACCCAGTACTTC. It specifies CASSVDREETQYF.

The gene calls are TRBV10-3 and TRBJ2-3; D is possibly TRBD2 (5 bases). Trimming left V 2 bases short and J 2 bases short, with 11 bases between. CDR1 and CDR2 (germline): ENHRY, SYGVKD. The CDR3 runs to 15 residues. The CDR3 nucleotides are TGTGCCATCAGTGAGGGACTCTACCCCACAGATACGCAGTATTTT. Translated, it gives CAISEGLYPTDTQYF.

The CDR3 sequence is CASSPPTRGPAGELFF. The CDR3 nucleotides read TGTGCCAGCTCACCACCAACCAGGGGGCCCGCCGGGGAGCTGTTTTTT. This sequence joins TRBV18 and TRBJ2-2; the match to TRBD1 covers 8 bases. The J segment lost 6 bases and the V segment lost 0 bases, leaving 6 bases of the junction unmatched. The CDR3 contains 16 residues. Per germline, CDR1 KGHSH and CDR2 LQKENI.

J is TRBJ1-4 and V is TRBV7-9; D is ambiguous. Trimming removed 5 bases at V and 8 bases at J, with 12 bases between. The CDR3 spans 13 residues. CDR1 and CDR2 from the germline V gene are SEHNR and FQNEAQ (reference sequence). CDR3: CASSPNLGEKLFF. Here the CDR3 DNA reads TGTGCCAGCAGCCCCAACTTGGGGGAAAAACTGTTTTTT.

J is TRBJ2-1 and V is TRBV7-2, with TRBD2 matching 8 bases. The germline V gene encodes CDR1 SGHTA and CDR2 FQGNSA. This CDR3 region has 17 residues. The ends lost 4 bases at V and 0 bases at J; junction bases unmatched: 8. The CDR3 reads CASSWTVSGGSYNEQFF. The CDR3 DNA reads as TGTGCCAGCAGCTGGACCGTCAGCGGGGGCTCCTACAATGAGCAGTTCTTC. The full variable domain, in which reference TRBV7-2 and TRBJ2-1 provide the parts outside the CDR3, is GAGVSQSPSNKVTEKGKDVELRCDPISGHTALYWYRQSLGQGLEFLIYFQGNSAPDKSGLPSDRFSAERTGGSVSTLTIQRTQQEDSAVYLCASSWTVSGGSYNEQFFGPGTRLTVL.